The 24 T cell receptor beta chains presented below share a single source sample, sequenced in a study of cytomegalovirus exposure and HLA in healthy donors. PCR employed 60 Vbeta and 13 Jbeta primers. This table comes from immunoSEQ multiplex PCR, and its TCRdb copy is limited to in-frame clones, with some not included. This sample has approximately 160,000 clones, with just under 80% found just once. Sample: PBMCs. The receptors were gathered from a young man in good health and CMV-seropositive.

J is TRBJ1-2 and V is TRBV5-1; the match to TRBD1 covers 7 bases. The CDR3 loop spans 15 amino acids. The germline V gene encodes CDR1 SGHRS and CDR2 YFSETQ. Trimming at V came to 2 bases and at J to 1 base, leaving 5 bases not matched to a gene. Here the CDR3 reads CASSFRGTDNYGYTF. CDR3 DNA sequence: TGCGCCAGCAGCTTCAGAGGGACAGATAACTATGGCTACACCTTC.

The chain recombines TRBV10-2 with TRBJ2-1; TRBD2 matches 13 bases. CDR1 and CDR2 (germline): WSHSY, SAAADI. The CDR3 sequence is 16 residues long. J gave up 6 bases and V 7 bases, and 9 bases lay outside the gene matches. The CDR3 DNA follows: TGCGCCAGCATGACTAGCGGGAGGATCAAAATCAATGAGCAGTTCTTC. Translated, it gives CASMTSGRIKINEQFF.

The J gene is TRBJ2-5, the V gene TRBV2; TRBD2 might be the D (5 bases). CDR1 is SNHLY, CDR2 FYNNEI, per germline. V was cut by 9 bases and J by 5 bases, with 16 bases left in between. The length of the CDR3 is 13 residues. This CDR3 reads CASHLGEGETQYF. CDR3 coding DNA: TGTGCCAGTCATCTCGGGGAAGGGGAGACCCAGTACTTC.

The rearrangement links TRBV6-5 to TRBJ2-3; 12 nucleotides line up with TRBD2. CDR3 length: 16 residues. Germline CDR1 is MNHEY and CDR2 is SVGAGI. With 2 bases clipped from V and 2 bases from J, the junction kept 2 bases outside the gene matches. CDR3 residues: CASSYGLAGSTDTQYF. Here the CDR3 DNA reads TGTGCCAGCAGTTACGGACTAGCGGGATCCACAGATACGCAGTATTTT.

The chain employs TRBV13 and TRBJ1-1; no definite D call. V was pared by 7 bases and J by 1 base, with 7 bases between. Germline CDR1 is PRHDT and CDR2 is FYEKMQ (reference sequence). CDR3 length: 12 residues. The CDR3 here is CASKRRNTEAFF. The CDR3 DNA follows: TGTGCCAGCAAAAGGAGGAACACTGAAGCTTTCTTT.

V is TRBV19 and J is TRBJ2-1; D gene ambiguous. Germline V gene sequence: CDR1 LNHDA, CDR2 SQIVND (reference sequence). This CDR3 contains 14 residues. V shed 8 bases and J shed 1 base, with 12 bases lying between them. CDR3 amino acids: CASGLALSYNEQFF. CDR3 DNA sequence: TGTGCCAGTGGTTTAGCCTTGTCCTACAATGAGCAGTTCTTC.

This clone has only one observation. This chain links TRBV12-5 with TRBJ1-1, with D possibly matching TRBD1 (5 bases). Trimming shortened V by 3 bases and J by 1 base, and 18 bases separated the two germline ends. The length of the CDR3 is 17 residues. Germline CDR1 and CDR2: LGHNT and FRNRAP. The CDR3, as DNA: TGTGCTAGTGGTTTTATAGGTCCAGGGCCCCGGAACACTGAAGCTTTCTTT. The encoded protein is CASGFIGPGPRNTEAFF.

V and J are TRBV5-1 and TRBJ2-5; TRBD2 matches at 7 bases. CDR1 and CDR2 (germline): SGHRS, YFSETQ. Germline trimming cut 4 bases from V and 5 bases from J; bases unmatched to any gene: 11. The CDR3 is made up of 15 amino acids. The CDR3 region is CASSLYGRPGETQYF. The CDR3, as DNA: TGCGCCAGCAGCCTGTACGGGAGGCCGGGGGAGACCCAGTACTTC.

This clone was seen only once. V gene TRBV5-1 combines with J gene TRBJ2-7; 10 bases match TRBD2. The CDR3 sequence is 15 residues long. Germline CDR1 and CDR2: SGHRS and YFSETQ. The junction had 9 bases not matched to a gene; V was cut back by 3 bases and J by 6 bases. CDR3 nucleotides: TGCGCCAGCAGCTCGGGTAGCGGGAGGTCCGGCGAGCAGTACTTC. Residues: CASSSGSGRSGEQYF. Full variable domain (remainder filled in from reference TRBV5-1 and TRBJ2-7): KAGVTQTPRYLIKTRGQQVTLSCSPISGHRSVSWYQQTPGQGLQFLFEYFSETQRNKGNFPGRFSGRQFSNSRSEMNVSTLELGDSALYLCASSSGSGRSGEQYFGPGTRLTVT.

This clone was seen only once. The rearrangement uses TRBV6-6 and TRBJ2-3; TRBD1 is a possible D gene (6 bases). This CDR3 has 16 residues. Trimming cost V 6 bases and J 1 base, with 17 bases left between them. CDR1 is MNHNY, CDR2 SVGAGI, per germline (reference sequence). CDR3 nucleotide sequence: TGTGCCAGCAGCCTTCGGGTGGGGGCGGGCACAGATACGCAGTATTTT. As protein: CASSLRVGAGTDTQYF.

The chain links TRBV6-6 to TRBJ2-3; TRBD2 is a possible D gene (7 bases). Trimming took 2 bases from V and 6 from J, leaving 18 bases between them. CDR3 length: 16 amino acids. Germline lookup yields CDR1 MNHNY and CDR2 SVGAGI (reference sequence). The CDR3 reads CASSYRGGGLADTQYF. CDR3 in DNA: TGTGCCAGCAGTTACAGAGGGGGGGGCCTCGCGGATACGCAGTATTTT.

V is TRBV4-1 and J is TRBJ1-5; D is perhaps TRBD1 (5 bases). Germline CDR1 reads MGHRA; CDR2 reads YSYEKL. This CDR3 has 16 amino acids. V shed 1 base and J shed 4 bases, with 14 bases lying between them. The CDR3 sequence is CASSQVWGDANQPQHF. The DNA for the CDR3 is TGCGCCAGCAGCCAAGTTTGGGGGGATGCTAATCAGCCCCAGCATTTT.

The V call is TRBV5-4, the J call TRBJ1-3; 8 bases map to TRBD1. Per the germline V gene, CDR1 is SGHNT and CDR2 is YYREEE (reference sequence). This CDR3 has 18 amino acids. Germline trimming cut 8 bases from V and 0 bases from J; bases unmatched to any gene: 16. The CDR3 reads CASEVQDRVKNSGNTIYF. The DNA of the CDR3 is TGTGCCAGTGAGGTTCAGGACAGGGTAAAGAACTCTGGAAACACCATATATTTT.

The chain has TRBV6-5 and TRBJ2-2; the D is unclear. Trimming stripped 6 bases from V and 3 bases from J, with 8 bases between. The CDR3 is made up of 13 amino acids. The germline CDR1 and CDR2 sequences are MNHEY and SVGAGI. Here the CDR3 DNA reads TGTGCCAGCAGCGTACTCTACACCGGGGAGCTGTTTTTT. Translating gives CASSVLYTGELFF.

Only a few counts were recorded for this clone. The chain carries TRBV10-2 and TRBJ1-5; 8 bases fit TRBD1. The germline CDR1 and CDR2 sequences are WSHSY and SAAADI. The J segment lost 4 bases and the V segment lost 6 bases, leaving 5 bases of the junction unmatched. The CDR3 runs to 14 residues. In DNA form, the CDR3 reads TGCGCCAGCAGCGATCAGGGGGCAAATCAGCCCCAGCATTTT. Protein sequence: CASSDQGANQPQHF.

This chain uses TRBV7-6 with TRBJ2-7; no clear D gene. The CDR3 length is 11 residues. The V gene's germline CDR1 is SGHVS and CDR2 FNYEAQ. Trimming shortened V by 5 bases and J by 7 bases, and 9 bases separated the two germline ends. The CDR3 sequence: CASSLPGEQYF. CDR3 DNA: TGTGCCAGCAGCCTTCCCGGGGAGCAGTACTTC.

The chain employs TRBV4-1 and TRBJ2-4, with TRBD2 as a possible D gene (7 bases). This CDR3 has 15 residues. Trimming stripped 4 bases from V and 8 bases from J, with 18 bases between. Germline V CDR1 and CDR2: MGHRA, YSYEKL. This CDR3 is CASSRGGAPTDIQYF. The CDR3 bases are TGCGCCAGCAGCCGTGGGGGGGCCCCTACGGACATTCAGTACTTC.

The genes are TRBV5-8 and TRBJ2-5, with no clear D. This CDR3 contains 13 residues. Germline CDR1 SGHTS, CDR2 YDEGEE. V gave up 2 bases and J gave up 2 bases, with 7 bases separating them. Here the CDR3 DNA reads TGTGCCAGCAGCTTAGGCAGGCAAGAGACCCAGTACTTC. This translates into CASSLGRQETQYF.

The chain is built from TRBV6-6 and TRBJ2-7, with D tentatively TRBD1 (5 bases). The V gene lost 0 bases and the J gene lost 5 bases, with 5 bases spanning the gap. Germline assignment: CDR1 MNHNY and CDR2 SVGAGI (reference sequence). The CDR3 is made up of 12 amino acids. The CDR3 loop is CASSYSGDEQYF. In DNA form, the CDR3 reads TGTGCCAGCAGTTACTCAGGGGACGAGCAGTACTTC.

The chain has TRBV7-9 and TRBJ1-1, with D tentatively TRBD1 (6 bases). Germline values: CDR1 SEHNR, CDR2 FQNEAQ (reference sequence). Trimming took 4 bases from V and 1 from J, leaving 13 bases between them. CDR3 size: 15 residues. The CDR3 DNA reads as TGTGCCAGCAGCTCCAAGGGGGGGACGAACACTGAAGCTTTCTTT. Protein: CASSSKGGTNTEAFF.

The genes are TRBV19 and TRBJ2-1; maybe TRBD2 (5 bases). The CDR3 covers 13 residues. V was cut by 3 bases and J by 4 bases, with 7 bases left in between. The germline gives CDR1 LNHDA, CDR2 SQIVND (reference sequence). Here the CDR3 DNA reads TGTGCCAGTAGTATTCGGGAATACAATGAGCAGTTCTTC. This codes for CASSIREYNEQFF.

The chain uses TRBV4-3 and TRBJ1-2, with D uncertain. The CDR3 covers 16 residues. CDR1 is LGHNA, CDR2 YSLEER, per germline. Trimming cost V 0 bases and J 2 bases, with 13 bases left between them. CDR3 sequence reads: CASSQDRRGLNYGYTF. CDR3 nucleotides: TGCGCCAGCAGCCAAGATCGGCGGGGATTAAACTATGGCTACACCTTC.

The chain links TRBV30 to TRBJ1-1; 9 bases match TRBD1. This CDR3 is 15 amino acids long. J gave up 4 bases and V 1 base, and 7 bases lay outside the gene matches. Per germline, CDR1 GTSNPN and CDR2 SVGIG (reference sequence). The CDR3 loop is CAWSGATGGSTEAFF. DNA of the CDR3: TGTGCCTGGAGTGGCGCGACAGGGGGGAGCACTGAAGCTTTCTTT.

J is TRBJ2-7 and V is TRBV5-1, with D tentatively TRBD2 (6 bases). The CDR3 has 14 amino acids. Trimming removed 2 bases at V and 3 bases at J, with 12 bases between. Germline CDR1 is SGHRS and CDR2 is YFSETQ. The CDR3 protein is CASSFSGGDYEQYF. CDR3 DNA: TGCGCCAGCAGCTTCTCCGGGGGTGACTACGAGCAGTACTTC.